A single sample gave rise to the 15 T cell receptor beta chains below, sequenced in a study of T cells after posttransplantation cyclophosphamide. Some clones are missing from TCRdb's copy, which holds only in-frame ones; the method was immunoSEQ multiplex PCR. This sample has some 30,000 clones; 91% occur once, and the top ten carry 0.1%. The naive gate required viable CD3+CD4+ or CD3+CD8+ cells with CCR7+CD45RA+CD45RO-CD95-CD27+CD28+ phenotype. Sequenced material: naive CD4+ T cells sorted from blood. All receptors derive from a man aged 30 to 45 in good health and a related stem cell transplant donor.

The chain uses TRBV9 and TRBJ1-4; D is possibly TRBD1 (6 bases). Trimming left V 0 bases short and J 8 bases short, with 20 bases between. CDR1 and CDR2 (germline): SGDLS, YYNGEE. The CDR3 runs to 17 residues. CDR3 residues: CASSVADRTAVEEKLFF. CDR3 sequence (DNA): TGTGCCAGCAGCGTAGCTGACAGGACAGCGGTAGAAGAAAAACTGTTTTTT.

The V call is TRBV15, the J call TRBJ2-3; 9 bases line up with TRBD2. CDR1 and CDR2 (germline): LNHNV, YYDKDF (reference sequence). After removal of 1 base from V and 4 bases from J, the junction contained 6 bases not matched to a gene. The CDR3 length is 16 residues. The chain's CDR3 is CATSRGGGARADTQYF. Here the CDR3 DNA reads TGTGCCACCAGCAGAGGCGGGGGGGCCCGAGCAGATACGCAGTATTTT.

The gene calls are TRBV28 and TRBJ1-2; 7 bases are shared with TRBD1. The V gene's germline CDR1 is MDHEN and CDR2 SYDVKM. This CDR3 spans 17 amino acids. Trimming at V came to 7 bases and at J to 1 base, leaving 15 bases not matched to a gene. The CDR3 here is CASNALLTGTVNYGYTF. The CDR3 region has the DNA TGTGCCAGCAATGCCCTACTCACCGGGACAGTTAACTATGGCTACACCTTC.

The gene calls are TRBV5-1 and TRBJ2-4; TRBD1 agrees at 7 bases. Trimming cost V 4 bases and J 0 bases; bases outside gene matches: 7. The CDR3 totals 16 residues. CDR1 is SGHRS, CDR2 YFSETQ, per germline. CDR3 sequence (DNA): TGCGCCAGCAGCCCCGGACAGGTTCTAGCCAAAAACATTCAGTACTTC. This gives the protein CASSPGQVLAKNIQYF. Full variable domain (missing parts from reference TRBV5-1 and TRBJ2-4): KAGVTQTPRYLIKTRGQQVTLSCSPISGHRSVSWYQQTPGQGLQFLFEYFSETQRNKGNFPGRFSGRQFSNSRSEMNVSTLELGDSALYLCASSPGQVLAKNIQYFGAGTRLSVL.

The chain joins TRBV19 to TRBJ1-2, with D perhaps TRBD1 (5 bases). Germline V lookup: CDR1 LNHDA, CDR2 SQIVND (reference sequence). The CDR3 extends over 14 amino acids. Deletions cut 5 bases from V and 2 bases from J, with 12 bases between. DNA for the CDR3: TGTGCCAGTAGTTTTAGGCGGGGGAACTATGGCTACACCTTC. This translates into CASSFRRGNYGYTF.

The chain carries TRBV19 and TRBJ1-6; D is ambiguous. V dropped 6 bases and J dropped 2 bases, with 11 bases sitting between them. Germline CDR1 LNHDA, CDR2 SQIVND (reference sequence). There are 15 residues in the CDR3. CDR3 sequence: CASRAGGTYNSPLHF. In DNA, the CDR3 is TGTGCCAGTAGGGCGGGCGGAACCTATAATTCACCCCTCCACTTT.

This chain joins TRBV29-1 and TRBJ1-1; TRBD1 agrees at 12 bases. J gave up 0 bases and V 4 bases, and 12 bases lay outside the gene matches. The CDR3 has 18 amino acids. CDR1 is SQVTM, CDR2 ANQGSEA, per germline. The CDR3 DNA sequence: TGCAGCGTTGTCAAAGGGACAGGGGGCAATAGTATGAACACTGAAGCTTTCTTT. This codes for CSVVKGTGGNSMNTEAFF.

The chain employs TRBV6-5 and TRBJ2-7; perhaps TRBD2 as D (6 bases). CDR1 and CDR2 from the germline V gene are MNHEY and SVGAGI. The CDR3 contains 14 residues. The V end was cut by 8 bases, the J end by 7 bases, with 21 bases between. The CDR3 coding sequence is TGTGCCAGCTTTCCCGGGACTCCTATAGCGGAGCAGTACTTC. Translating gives CASFPGTPIAEQYF.

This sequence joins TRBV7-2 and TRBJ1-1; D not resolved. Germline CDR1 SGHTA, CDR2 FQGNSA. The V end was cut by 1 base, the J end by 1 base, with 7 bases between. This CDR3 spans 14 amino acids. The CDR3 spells CASSLGRGNTEAFF. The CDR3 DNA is TGTGCCAGCAGCTTAGGACGGGGGAACACTGAAGCTTTCTTT.

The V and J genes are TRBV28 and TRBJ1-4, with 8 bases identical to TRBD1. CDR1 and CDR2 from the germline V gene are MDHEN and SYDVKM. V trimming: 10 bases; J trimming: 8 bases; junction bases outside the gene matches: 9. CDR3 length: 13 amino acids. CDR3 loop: CATRTGFGEKLFF. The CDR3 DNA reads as TGTGCCACCCGGACAGGGTTTGGGGAAAAACTGTTTTTT.

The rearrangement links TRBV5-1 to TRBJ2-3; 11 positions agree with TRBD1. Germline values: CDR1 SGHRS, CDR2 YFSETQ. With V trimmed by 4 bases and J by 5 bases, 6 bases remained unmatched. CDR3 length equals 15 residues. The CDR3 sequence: CASSPDRGHLDTQYF. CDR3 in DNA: TGCGCCAGCAGCCCGGACAGGGGGCATTTAGATACGCAGTATTTT.

The CDR3 DNA reads TGTGCCAGCAGCTCTGGACAGGCAACTAATGAAAAACTGTTTTTT. Its protein is CASSSGQATNEKLFF. The chain is built from TRBV5-4 and TRBJ1-4, with 7 nucleotides matching TRBD1. This CDR3 is 15 amino acids long. The germline gives CDR1 SGHNT, CDR2 YYREEE (reference sequence). V lost 3 bases and J lost 0; bases outside the gene matches: 2.

CDR3: CASSSGGRGLGYGYTF. CDR3 DNA sequence: TGTGCCAGCAGCTCGGGGGGCAGGGGGCTGGGCTATGGCTACACCTTC. The chain couples TRBV5-6 to TRBJ1-2; 8 bases are a match to TRBD1. CDR1 is SGHDT and CDR2 is YYEEEE in the germline V gene. Germline trimming cut 3 bases from V and 4 bases from J; bases unmatched to any gene: 11. This CDR3 region has 16 residues.

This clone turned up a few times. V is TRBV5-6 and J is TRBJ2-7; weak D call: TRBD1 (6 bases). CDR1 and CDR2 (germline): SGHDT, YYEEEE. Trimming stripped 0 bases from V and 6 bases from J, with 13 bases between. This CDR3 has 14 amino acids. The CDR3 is CASSLEAGAGEQYF. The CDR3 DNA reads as TGTGCCAGCAGCTTGGAAGCAGGGGCGGGCGAGCAGTACTTC.

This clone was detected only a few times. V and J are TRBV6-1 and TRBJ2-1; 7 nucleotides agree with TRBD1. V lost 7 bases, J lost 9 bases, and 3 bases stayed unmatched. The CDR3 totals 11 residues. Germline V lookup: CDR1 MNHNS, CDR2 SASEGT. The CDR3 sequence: CASMDRSEQFF. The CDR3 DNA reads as TGTGCCAGCATGGACAGGAGTGAGCAGTTCTTC.